This T cell receptor (beta chain) was documented in a study of shared clonotypes between healthy human individuals. Donors, healthy HIV-negative adults, lacked recent acute infections or vaccinations. V gave up 8 bases and J gave up 3 bases; unmatched junction bases: 11. Germline V gives CDR1 MDHEN, CDR2 SYDVKM. CDR3 length: 16 amino acids. Sequenced by immunoSEQ multiplex PCR; TCRdb stores in-frame clones only, minus some. The sample carries roughly 2.5 million clones, approximately 90% recorded once. Specimen: naive CD4+ T cells sorted from blood. Subset specified: CD45RA+ positively selected. This rearrangement joins TRBV28 to TRBJ2-2, with TRBD1 matching 8 bases. This clonotype was obtained from a man between 18 and 35 years old in good health. This CDR3 reads CASRQGMLPDTGELFF. In nucleotides, the CDR3 is TGTGCCAGCCGACAGGGGATGTTGCCGGACACCGGGGAGCTGTTTTTT.